This T cell receptor beta chain was identified during a study of blood T cell repertoires in COVID-19. The germline CDR1 and CDR2 sequences are MNHEY and SMNVEV (reference sequence). V was clipped by 6 bases and J by 0 bases; unmatched bases: 6. This CDR3 has 15 amino acids. This clone was seen a handful of times. Clones were sequenced by immunoSEQ multiplex PCR, and TCRdb holds only the in-frame ones, with some missing. The sample has 200,000 or so clones; 86% are singletons. The material sequenced was PBMCs or T cells enriched from blood (not recorded which). The V gene is TRBV27, the J gene TRBJ1-2; 8 positions agree with TRBD1. The source of this sequence is a woman between 40 and 55 years old with acute COVID-19. Here the CDR3 reads CASSSPDRANYGYTF. The CDR3 bases are TGTGCCAGCAGCTCCCCGGACAGGGCTAACTATGGCTACACCTTC.